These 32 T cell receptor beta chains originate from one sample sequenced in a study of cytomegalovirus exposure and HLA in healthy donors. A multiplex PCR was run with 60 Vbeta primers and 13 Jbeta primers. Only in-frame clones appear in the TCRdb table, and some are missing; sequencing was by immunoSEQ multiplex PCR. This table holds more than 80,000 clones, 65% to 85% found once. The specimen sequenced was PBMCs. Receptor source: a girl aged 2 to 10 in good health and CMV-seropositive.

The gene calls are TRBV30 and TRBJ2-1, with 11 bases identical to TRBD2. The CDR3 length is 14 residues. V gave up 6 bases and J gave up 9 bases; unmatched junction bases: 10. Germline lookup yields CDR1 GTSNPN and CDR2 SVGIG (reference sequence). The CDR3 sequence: CACDTSGSIIEQFF. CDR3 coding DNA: TGTGCCTGTGATACTAGCGGGAGTATAATTGAGCAGTTCTTC.

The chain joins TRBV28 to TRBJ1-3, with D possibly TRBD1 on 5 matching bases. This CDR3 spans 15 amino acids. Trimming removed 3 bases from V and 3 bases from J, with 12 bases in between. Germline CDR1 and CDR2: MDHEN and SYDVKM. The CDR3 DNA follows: TGTGCCAGCAGTTTTAGAAGGGGTGGTGGAAACACCATATATTTT. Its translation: CASSFRRGGGNTIYF.

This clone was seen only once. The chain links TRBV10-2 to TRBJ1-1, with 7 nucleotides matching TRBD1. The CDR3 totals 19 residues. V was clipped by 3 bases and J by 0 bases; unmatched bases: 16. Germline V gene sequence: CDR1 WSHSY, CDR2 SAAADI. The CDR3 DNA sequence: TGCGCCAGCAGTGAAACTACCAGGGCAGGGGGTATAATGAACACTGAAGCTTTCTTT. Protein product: CASSETTRAGGIMNTEAFF.

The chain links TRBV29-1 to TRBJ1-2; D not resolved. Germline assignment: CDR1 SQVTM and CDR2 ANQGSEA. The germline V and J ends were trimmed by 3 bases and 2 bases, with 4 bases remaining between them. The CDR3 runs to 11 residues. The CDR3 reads CSVDKNYGYTF. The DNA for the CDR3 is TGCAGCGTTGACAAAAACTATGGCTACACCTTC.

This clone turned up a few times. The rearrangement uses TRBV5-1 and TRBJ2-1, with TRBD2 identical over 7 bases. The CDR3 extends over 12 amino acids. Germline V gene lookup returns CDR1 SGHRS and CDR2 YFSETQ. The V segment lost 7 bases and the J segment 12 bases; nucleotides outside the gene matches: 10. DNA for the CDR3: TGCGCCAGCGGCGAAGGGAGGGAGGTGCAGTTCTTC. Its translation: CASGEGREVQFF.

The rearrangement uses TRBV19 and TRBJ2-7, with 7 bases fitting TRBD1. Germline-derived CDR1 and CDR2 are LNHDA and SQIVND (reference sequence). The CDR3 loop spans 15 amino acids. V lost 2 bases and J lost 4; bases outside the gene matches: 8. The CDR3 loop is CASSIKDGRGYEQYF. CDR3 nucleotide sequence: TGTGCCAGTAGTATAAAGGACGGCAGGGGGTACGAGCAGTACTTC.

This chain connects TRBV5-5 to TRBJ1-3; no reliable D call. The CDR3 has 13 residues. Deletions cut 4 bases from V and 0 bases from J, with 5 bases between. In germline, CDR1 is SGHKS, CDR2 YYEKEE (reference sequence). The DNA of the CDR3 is TGTGCCAGCAGCGAGTACTCTGGAAACACCATATATTTT. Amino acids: CASSEYSGNTIYF.

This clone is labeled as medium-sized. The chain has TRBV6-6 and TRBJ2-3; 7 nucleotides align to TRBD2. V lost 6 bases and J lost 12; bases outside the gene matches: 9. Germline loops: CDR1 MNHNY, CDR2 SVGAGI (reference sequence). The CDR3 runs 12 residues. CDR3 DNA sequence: TGTGCCAGCAGGCCGGAACCGGGACTACAGTATTTT. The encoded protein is CASRPEPGLQYF.

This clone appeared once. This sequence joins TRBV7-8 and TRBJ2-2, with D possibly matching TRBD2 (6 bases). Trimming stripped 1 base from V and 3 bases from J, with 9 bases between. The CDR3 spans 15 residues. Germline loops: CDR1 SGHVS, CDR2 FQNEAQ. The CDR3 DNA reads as TGTGCCAGCAGCTTAGGCGGGGCACACACCGGGGAGCTGTTTTTT. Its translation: CASSLGGAHTGELFF.

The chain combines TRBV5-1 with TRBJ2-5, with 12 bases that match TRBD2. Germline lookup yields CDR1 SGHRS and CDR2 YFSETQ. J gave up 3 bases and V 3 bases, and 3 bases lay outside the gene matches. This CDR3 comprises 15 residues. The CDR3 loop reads CASSSLAGGEETQYF. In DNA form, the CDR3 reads TGCGCCAGCAGCTCCCTAGCGGGAGGGGAAGAGACCCAGTACTTC.

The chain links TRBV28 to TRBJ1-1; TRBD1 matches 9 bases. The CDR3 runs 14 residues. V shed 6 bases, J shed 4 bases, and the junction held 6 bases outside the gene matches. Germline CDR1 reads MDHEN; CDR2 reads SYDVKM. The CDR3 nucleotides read TGTGCCAGCAGGACCGACAGGGGGTTCACTGAAGCTTTCTTT. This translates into CASRTDRGFTEAFF.

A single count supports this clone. The CDR3 sequence: CASSLPGGVPNEKLFF. The CDR3 DNA sequence: TGCGCCAGCAGCTTGCCAGGGGGAGTTCCTAATGAAAAACTGTTTTTT. The V gene is TRBV5-1, the J gene TRBJ1-4, with 7 bases that match TRBD1. Per the germline V gene, CDR1 is SGHRS and CDR2 is YFSETQ. This CDR3 comprises 16 residues. V trimming: 1 base; J trimming: 3 bases; junction bases outside the gene matches: 6.

DNA of the CDR3: TGTGCCAGCAGCCGACCCGGAGGGACTTCAGGCACAGATACGCAGTATTTT. It yields the protein CASSRPGGTSGTDTQYF. The chain has TRBV7-2 and TRBJ2-3; TRBD2 is a possible D gene (6 bases). V was cut by 5 bases and J by 1 base, with 19 bases left in between. This CDR3 comprises 17 residues. Germline lookup yields CDR1 SGHTA and CDR2 FQGNSA. Supplemented by reference TRBV7-2 and TRBJ2-3, the full variable domain reads GAGVSQSPSNKVTEKGKDVELRCDPISGHTALYWYRQSLGQGLEFLIYFQGNSAPDKSGLPSDRFSAERTGGSVSTLTIQRTQQEDSAVYLCASSRPGGTSGTDTQYFGPGTRLTVL.

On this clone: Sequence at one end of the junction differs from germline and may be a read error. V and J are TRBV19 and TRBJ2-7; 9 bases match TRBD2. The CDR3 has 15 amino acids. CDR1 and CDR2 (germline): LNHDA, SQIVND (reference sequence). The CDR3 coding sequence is TGTGCCACTAGTGTAGCGGGAGAGCCGTCCTACGAGCAGTACTTC. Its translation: CATSVAGEPSYEQYF.

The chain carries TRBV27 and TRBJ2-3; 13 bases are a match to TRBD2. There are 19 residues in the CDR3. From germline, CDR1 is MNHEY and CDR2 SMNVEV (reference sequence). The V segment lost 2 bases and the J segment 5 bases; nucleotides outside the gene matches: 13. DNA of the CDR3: TGTGCCAGCAGTTTAGAGGGGGGGACTAGCGGGACCCCTGGAGATACGCAGTATTTT. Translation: CASSLEGGTSGTPGDTQYF.

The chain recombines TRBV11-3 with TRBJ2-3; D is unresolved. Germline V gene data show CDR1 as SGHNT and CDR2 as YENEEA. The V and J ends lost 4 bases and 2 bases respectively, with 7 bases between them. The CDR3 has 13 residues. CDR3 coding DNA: TGTGCCAGCAGCTCCTACCTCACAGATACGCAGTATTTT. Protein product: CASSSYLTDTQYF.

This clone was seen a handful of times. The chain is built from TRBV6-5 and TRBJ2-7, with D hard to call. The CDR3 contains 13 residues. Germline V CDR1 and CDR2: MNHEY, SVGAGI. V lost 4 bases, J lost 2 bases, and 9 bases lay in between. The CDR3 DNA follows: TGTGCCAGCAGTTCCGTAATCGCCTACGAGCAGTACTTC. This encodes CASSSVIAYEQYF.

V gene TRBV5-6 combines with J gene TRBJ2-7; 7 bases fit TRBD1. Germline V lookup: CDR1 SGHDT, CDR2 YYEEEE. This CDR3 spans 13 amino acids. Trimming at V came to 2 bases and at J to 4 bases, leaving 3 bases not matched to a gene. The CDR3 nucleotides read TGTGCCAGCAGCTTTGGGACAGTTTACGAGCAGTACTTC. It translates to CASSFGTVYEQYF.

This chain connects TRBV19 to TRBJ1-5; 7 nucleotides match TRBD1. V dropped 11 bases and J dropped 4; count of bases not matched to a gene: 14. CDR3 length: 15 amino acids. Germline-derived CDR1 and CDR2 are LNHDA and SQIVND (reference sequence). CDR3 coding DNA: TGTGCCGCGCGAACAGGGGCCTTTGGGAATCAGCCCCAGCATTTT. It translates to CAARTGAFGNQPQHF. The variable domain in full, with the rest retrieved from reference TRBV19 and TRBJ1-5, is DGGITQSPKYLFRKEGQNVTLSCEQNLNHDAMYWYRQDPGQGLRLIYYSQIVNDFQKGDIAEGYSVSREKKESFPLTVTSAQKNPTAFYLCAARTGAFGNQPQHFGDGTRLSIL.

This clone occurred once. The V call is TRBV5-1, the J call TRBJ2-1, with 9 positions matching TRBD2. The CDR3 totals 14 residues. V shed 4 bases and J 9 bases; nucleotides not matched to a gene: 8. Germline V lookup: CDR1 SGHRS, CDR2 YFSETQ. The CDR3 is CASSPGTSSVEQFF. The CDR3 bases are TGCGCCAGCAGCCCTGGGACTAGCTCGGTTGAGCAGTTCTTC. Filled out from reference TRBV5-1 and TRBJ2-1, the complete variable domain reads KAGVTQTPRYLIKTRGQQVTLSCSPISGHRSVSWYQQTPGQGLQFLFEYFSETQRNKGNFPGRFSGRQFSNSRSEMNVSTLELGDSALYLCASSPGTSSVEQFFGPGTRLTVL.

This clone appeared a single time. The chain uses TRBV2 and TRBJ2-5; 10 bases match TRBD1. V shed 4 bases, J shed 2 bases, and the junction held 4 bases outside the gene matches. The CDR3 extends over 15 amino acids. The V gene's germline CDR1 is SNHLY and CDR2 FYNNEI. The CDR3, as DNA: TGTGCCAGCAGTGGGACAGGGGGGCGACAAGAGACCCAGTACTTC. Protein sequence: CASSGTGGRQETQYF.

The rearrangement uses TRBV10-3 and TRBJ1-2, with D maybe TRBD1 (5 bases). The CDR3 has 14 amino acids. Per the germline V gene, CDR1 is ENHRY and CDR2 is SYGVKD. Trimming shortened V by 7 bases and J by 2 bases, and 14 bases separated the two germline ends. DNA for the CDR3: TGTGCCATCACCCGCGGAGGGGACAACTATGGCTACACCTTC. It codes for CAITRGGDNYGYTF.

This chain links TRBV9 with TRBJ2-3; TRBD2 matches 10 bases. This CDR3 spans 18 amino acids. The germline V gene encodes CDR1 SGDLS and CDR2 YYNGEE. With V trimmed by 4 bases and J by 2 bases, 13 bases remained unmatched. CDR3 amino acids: CASSSLPGLAVFTDTQYF. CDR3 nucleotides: TGTGCCAGCAGCTCCCTCCCTGGACTAGCGGTTTTCACAGATACGCAGTATTTT.

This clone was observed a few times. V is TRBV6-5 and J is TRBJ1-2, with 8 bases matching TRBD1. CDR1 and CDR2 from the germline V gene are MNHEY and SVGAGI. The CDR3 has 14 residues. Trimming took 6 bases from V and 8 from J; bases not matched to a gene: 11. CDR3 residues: CASRWRGTGQGYTF. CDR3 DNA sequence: TGTGCCAGCAGGTGGCGAGGGACAGGTCAGGGCTACACCTTC.

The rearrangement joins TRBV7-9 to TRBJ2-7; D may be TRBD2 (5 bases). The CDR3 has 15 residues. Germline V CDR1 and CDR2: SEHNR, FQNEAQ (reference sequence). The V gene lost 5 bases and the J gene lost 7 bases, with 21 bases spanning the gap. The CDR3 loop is CASSGQDFPIREQYF. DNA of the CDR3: TGTGCCAGCAGCGGGCAGGACTTCCCCATCCGAGAGCAGTACTTC.

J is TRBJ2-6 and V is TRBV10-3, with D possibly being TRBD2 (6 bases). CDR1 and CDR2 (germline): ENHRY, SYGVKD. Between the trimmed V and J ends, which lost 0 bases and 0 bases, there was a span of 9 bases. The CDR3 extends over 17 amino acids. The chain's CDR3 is CAISESTLASGANVLTF. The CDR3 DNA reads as TGTGCCATCAGTGAGTCGACACTAGCCTCTGGGGCCAACGTCCTGACTTTC.

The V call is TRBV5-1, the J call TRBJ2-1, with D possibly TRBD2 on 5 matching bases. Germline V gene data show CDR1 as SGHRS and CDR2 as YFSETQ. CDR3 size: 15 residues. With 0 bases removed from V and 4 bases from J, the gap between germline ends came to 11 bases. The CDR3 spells CASSLGSGSYNEQFF. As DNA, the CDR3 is TGCGCCAGCAGCTTGGGGAGCGGAAGTTACAATGAGCAGTTCTTC.

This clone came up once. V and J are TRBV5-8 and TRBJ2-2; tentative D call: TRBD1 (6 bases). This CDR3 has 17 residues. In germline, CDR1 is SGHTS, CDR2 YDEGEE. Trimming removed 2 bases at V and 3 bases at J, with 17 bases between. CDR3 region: CASSFSSRTDHTGELFF. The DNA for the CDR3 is TGTGCCAGCAGCTTTTCCTCAAGGACAGACCACACCGGGGAGCTGTTTTTT.

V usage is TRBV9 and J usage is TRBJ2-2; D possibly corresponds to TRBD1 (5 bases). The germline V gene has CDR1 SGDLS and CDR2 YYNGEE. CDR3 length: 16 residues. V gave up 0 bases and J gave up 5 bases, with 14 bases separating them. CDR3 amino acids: CASSVDPGKDTGELFF. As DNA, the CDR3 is TGTGCCAGCAGCGTAGATCCAGGGAAGGATACCGGGGAGCTGTTTTTT. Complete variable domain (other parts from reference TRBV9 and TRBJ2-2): DSGVTQTPKHLITATGQRVTLRCSPRSGDLSVYWYQQSLDQGLQFLIQYYNGEERAKGNILERFSAQQFPDLHSELNLSSLELGDSALYFCASSVDPGKDTGELFFGEGSRLTVL.

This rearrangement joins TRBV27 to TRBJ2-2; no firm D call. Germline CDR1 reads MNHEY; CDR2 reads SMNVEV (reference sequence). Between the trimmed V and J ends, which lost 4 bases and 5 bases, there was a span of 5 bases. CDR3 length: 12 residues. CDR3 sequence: CASSSKTGELFF. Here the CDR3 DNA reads TGTGCCAGCAGTTCTAAGACCGGGGAGCTGTTTTTT.

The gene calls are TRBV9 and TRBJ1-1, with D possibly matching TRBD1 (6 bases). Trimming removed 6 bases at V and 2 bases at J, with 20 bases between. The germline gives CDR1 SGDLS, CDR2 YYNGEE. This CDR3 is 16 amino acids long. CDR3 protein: CASTYISGTHNTEAFF. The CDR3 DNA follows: TGTGCCAGCACCTACATTTCCGGGACACACAACACTGAAGCTTTCTTT. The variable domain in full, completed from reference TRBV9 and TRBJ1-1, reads DSGVTQTPKHLITATGQRVTLRCSPRSGDLSVYWYQQSLDQGLQFLIQYYNGEERAKGNILERFSAQQFPDLHSELNLSSLELGDSALYFCASTYISGTHNTEAFFGQGTRLTVV.

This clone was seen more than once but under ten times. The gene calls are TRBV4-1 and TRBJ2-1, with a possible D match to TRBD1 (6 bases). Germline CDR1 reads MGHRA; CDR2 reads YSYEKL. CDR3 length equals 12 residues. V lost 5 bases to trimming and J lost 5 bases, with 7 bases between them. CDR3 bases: TGCGCCAGCAGCGGACAGCACAATGAGCAGTTCTTC. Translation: CASSGQHNEQFF.